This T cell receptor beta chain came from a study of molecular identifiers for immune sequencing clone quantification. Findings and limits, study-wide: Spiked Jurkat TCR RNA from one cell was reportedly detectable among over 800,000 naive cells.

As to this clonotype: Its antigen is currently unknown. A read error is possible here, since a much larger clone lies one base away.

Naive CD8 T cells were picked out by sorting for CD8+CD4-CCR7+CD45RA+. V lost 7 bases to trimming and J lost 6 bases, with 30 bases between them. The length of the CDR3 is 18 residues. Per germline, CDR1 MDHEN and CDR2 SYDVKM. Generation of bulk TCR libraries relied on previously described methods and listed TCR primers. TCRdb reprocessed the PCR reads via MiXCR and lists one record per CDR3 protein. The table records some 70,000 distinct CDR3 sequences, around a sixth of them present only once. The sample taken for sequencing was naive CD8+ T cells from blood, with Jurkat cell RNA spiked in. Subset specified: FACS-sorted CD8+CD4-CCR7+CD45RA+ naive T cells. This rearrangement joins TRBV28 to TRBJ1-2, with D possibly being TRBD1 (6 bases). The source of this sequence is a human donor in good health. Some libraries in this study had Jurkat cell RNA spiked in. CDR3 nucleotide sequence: TGTGCCAGCAATCCTATGGGTGGGATTCTCCGAGGGGACAATGGCTACACCTTC. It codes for CASNPMGGILRGDNGYTF.